This T cell receptor (beta chain) was captured in a study of OX40 agonist ivuxolimab in advanced cancers. Overall study: Ivuxolimab doses were 0.01, 0.1, 0.3, 1.5, 3 or 10 mg/kg every 2 weeks. Points from the study as a whole: Undetermined was the antigen specificity of the expanded peripheral T cells. Relative to CD4+, CD8+ T cells held more expanded clones on average. Dose levels from 0.1 to 3.0 mg/kg saw CD4+ and CD8+ blood T cells expand clonally by week 6.

Trimming cost V 4 bases and J 12 bases; bases outside gene matches: 5. This CDR3 spans 11 amino acids. Germline V lookup: CDR1 SGHDT, CDR2 YYEEEE. With respect to this clone: The antigen is unknown.

Sequencing was performed with immunoSEQ multiplex PCR; in TCRdb, only in-frame clones are kept and a portion is missing. The sample shows approximately 50,000 clones, about four fifths of them seen only once. The receptor was derived from an adult with an advanced solid tumor such as melanoma, head and neck, liver or kidney cancer. The gene calls are TRBV5-6 and TRBJ1-2; TRBD1 aligns across 8 bases. This material consisted of CD4+ or CD8+ T cells sorted from blood, taken in a trial of the OX40 agonist ivuxolimab. CDR3 bases: TGTGCCAGCAGCCCCGGACAGGGAAACACCTTC. The encoded protein is CASSPGQGNTF. Based on the CDR3 plus reference TRBV5-6 and TRBJ1-2, the full variable domain is DAGVTQSPTHLIKTRGQQVTLRCSPKSGHDTVSWYQQALGQGPQFIFQYYEEEERQRGNFPDRFSGHQFPNYSSELNVNALLLGDSALYLCASSPGQGNTFGSGTRLTVV.